This TCR beta chain was found in a study of blood T cells in healthy people across ages. Broader study findings: Those diversity estimates obtained from one million T cells were thought to be underestimates.

The CDR3 totals 14 residues. Germline CDR1 SGHNT, CDR2 YYREEE (reference sequence). This clonotype has just a few counts. Its antigen is as yet unknown. One end of the junction fails to match germline, which may point to a read error. A sample-barcoded 5' primer and a J-beta primer mix were used in a second PCR of about 7 to 12 cycles. Each cDNA was tagged by a template-switch adaptor containing 12 random nucleotides. One entry per CDR3 protein results from TCRdb running MiXCR on the 5' RACE reads. The table includes over 1,500,000 distinct CDR3 sequences, around 42% detected once. Sequenced input: blood. The chain carries TRBV5-4 and TRBJ2-5, with D possibly TRBD2 on 6 matching bases. The sequence derives from a human donor in good health. CDR3 amino acids: CASRFLGGNETQYF. DNA for the CDR3: TGTGCCAGCCGCTTTCTGGGGGGTAACGAGACCCAGTACTTC.